Only a few counts were recorded for the clone carrying this T cell receptor beta chain. Its antigen is not identified. V lost 0 bases to trimming and J lost 0 bases, with 11 bases between them. The CDR3 has 17 amino acids. The germline V gene encodes CDR1 MGHRA and CDR2 YSYEKL. This sample was included in a study of blood T cells in healthy people across ages. Study-level findings and limits: Measured against age, TCR beta diversity per million T cells decreased in a roughly linear manner.

Primers used in a second PCR of about 6 to 12 cycles were a sample-barcoded 5' primer and a J-beta primer mix. Via MiXCR, TCRdb re-called the 5' RACE reads, giving one row per CDR3 protein. Of 1.2 million to 1.5 million distinct CDR3 sequences in the sample, 45% to 70% were seen once. The TCR was taken from a man in his late teens or twenties in good health. This chain links TRBV4-1 with TRBJ1-4; unclear D gene. Material: blood. The CDR3, as DNA: TGCGCCAGCAGCCAAGATCCCACCGGCGCAACTAATGAAAAACTGTTTTTT. This gives the protein CASSQDPTGATNEKLFF.